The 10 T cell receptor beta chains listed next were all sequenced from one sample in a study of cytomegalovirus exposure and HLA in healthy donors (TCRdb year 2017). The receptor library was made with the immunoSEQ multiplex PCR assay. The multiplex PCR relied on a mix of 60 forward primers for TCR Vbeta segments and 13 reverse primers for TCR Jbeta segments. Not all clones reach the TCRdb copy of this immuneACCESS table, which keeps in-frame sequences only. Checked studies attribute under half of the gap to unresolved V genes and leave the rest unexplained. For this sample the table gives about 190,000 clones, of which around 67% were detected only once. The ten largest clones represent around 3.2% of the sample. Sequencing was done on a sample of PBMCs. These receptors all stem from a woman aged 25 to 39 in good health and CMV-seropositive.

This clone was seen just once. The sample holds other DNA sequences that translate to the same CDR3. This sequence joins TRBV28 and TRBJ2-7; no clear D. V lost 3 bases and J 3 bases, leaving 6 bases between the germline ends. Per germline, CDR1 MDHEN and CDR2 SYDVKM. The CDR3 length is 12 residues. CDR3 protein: CASSLRSYEQYF. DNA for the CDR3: TGTGCCAGCAGTTTGAGGAGCTACGAGCAGTACTTC.

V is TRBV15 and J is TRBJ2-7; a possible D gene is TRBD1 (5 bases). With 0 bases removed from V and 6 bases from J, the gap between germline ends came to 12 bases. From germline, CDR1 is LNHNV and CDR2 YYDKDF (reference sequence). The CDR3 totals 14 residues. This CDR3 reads CATSRDGRVGEQYF. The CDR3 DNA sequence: TGTGCCACCAGCAGAGATGGCAGGGTTGGCGAGCAGTACTTC.

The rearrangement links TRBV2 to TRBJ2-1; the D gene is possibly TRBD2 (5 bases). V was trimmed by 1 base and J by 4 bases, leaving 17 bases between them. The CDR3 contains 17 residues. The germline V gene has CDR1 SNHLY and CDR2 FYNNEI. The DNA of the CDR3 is TGTGCCAGCAGTGAAGAGCTTGTGACTATCCCTTACAATGAGCAGTTCTTC. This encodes CASSEELVTIPYNEQFF.

The CDR3 DNA reads as TGCGCCAGCCAAAAGGGGGGGTCAGCCAAAAACATTCAGTACTTC. Protein sequence: CASQKGGSAKNIQYF. The V and J genes are TRBV10-2 and TRBJ2-4, with a tentative D call TRBD2 (7 bases). The V gene's germline CDR1 is WSHSY and CDR2 SAAADI. CDR3 length: 15 residues. Trimming removed 8 bases at V and 0 bases at J, with 14 bases between.

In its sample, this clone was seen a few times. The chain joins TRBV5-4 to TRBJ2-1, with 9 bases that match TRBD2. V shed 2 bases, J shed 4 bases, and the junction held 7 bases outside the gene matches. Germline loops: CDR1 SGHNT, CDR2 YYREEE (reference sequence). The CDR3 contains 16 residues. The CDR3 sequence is CASSLPRGGLYNEQFF. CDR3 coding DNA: TGTGCCAGCAGCTTACCGCGGGGGGGGCTTTACAATGAGCAGTTCTTC. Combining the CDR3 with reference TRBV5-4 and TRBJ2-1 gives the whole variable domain ETGVTQSPTHLIKTRGQQVTLRCSSQSGHNTVSWYQQALGQGPQFIFQYYREEENGRGNFPPRFSGLQFPNYSSELNVNALELDDSALYLCASSLPRGGLYNEQFFGPGTRLTVL.

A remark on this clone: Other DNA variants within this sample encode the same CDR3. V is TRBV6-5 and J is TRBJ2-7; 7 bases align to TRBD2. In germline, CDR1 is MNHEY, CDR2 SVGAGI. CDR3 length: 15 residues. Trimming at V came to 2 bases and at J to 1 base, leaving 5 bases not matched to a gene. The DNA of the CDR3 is TGTGCCAGCAGTTACGGCGGGAGACCATCCTACGAGCAGTACTTC. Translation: CASSYGGRPSYEQYF.

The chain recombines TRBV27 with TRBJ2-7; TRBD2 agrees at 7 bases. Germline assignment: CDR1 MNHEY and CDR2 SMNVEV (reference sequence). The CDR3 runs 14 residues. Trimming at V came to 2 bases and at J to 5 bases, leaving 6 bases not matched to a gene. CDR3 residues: CASSLTRGGDEQYF. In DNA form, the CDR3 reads TGTGCCAGCAGTTTAACCCGGGGAGGGGACGAGCAGTACTTC.

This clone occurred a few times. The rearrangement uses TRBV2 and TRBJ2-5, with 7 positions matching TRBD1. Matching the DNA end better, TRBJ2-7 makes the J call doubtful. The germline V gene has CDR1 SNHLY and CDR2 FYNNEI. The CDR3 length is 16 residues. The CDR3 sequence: CASSGLRQGLSYEQYF. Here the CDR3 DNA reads TGTGCCAGCAGCGGCCTCCGACAGGGATTATCCTACGAGCAGTACTTC.

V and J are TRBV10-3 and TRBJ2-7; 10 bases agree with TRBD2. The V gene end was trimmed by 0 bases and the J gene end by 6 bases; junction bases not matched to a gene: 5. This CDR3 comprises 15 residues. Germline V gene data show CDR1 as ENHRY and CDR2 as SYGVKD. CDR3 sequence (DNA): TGTGCCATCAGTGAGTCGACAGCGGGGGGGGGCGAGCAGTACTTC. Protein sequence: CAISESTAGGGEQYF.

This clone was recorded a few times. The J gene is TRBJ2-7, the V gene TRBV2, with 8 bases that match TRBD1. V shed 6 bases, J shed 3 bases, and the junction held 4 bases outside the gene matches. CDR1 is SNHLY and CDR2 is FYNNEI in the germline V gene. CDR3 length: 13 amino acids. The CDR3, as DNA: TGTGCCAGCAGCCCGGGACAGGACTACGAGCAGTACTTC. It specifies CASSPGQDYEQYF.